The next 5 T cell receptor beta chains were all read from a single sample in a study of blood T cell repertoires in COVID-19. TCRdb's copy holds only in-frame clones and misses some; the assay was immunoSEQ multiplex PCR. The sample gives some 80,000 clones, around nine tenths of which show up once; under 5% is in the top ten. The specimen sequenced was peripheral blood. These receptor sequences come from a woman older than 75 with active or convalescent COVID-19.

The chain links TRBV7-8 to TRBJ1-6; D remains ambiguous. This CDR3 comprises 16 residues. Between the trimmed V and J ends, which lost 4 bases and 2 bases, there was a span of 12 bases. Germline CDR1 reads SGHVS; CDR2 reads FQNEAQ. CDR3 nucleotides: TGTGCCAGCAGCTCTCCCTGGCGGGCCTATAATTCACCCCTCCACTTT. Translating gives CASSSPWRAYNSPLHF.

The chain employs TRBV30 and TRBJ1-5; D ambiguous. The germline CDR1 and CDR2 sequences are GTSNPN and SVGIG (reference sequence). Between the trimmed V and J ends, which lost 0 bases and 3 bases, there was a span of 9 bases. The CDR3 is 14 amino acids. CDR3 loop: CAWSVPQNNQPQHF. The DNA of the CDR3 is TGTGCCTGGAGTGTACCACAGAACAATCAGCCCCAGCATTTT.

V is TRBV19 and J is TRBJ1-1, with D possibly matching TRBD1 (5 bases). CDR3 length: 19 residues. CDR1 is LNHDA, CDR2 SQIVND, per germline (reference sequence). The V end lost 5 bases, the J end lost 1 base, and 26 bases lay between the germline ends. CDR3 amino acids: CASSPRAISRARPNTEAFF. As DNA, the CDR3 is TGTGCCAGTAGTCCAAGAGCCATCAGCAGGGCCAGACCGAACACTGAAGCTTTCTTT.

This rearrangement joins TRBV7-9 to TRBJ1-2; D might be TRBD1 (6 bases). Germline-derived CDR1 and CDR2 are SEHNR and FQNEAQ (reference sequence). The CDR3 consists of 12 residues. Trimming removed 1 base from V and 8 bases from J, with 8 bases in between. The CDR3 sequence: CASSLEQGGYTF. CDR3 coding DNA: TGTGCCAGCAGCTTAGAACAGGGCGGCTACACCTTC.

V gene TRBV27 combines with J gene TRBJ1-4; 8 nucleotides agree with TRBD1. V lost 1 base and J lost 8; bases outside the gene matches: 9. This CDR3 comprises 16 residues. Germline-derived CDR1 and CDR2 are MNHEY and SMNVEV (reference sequence). The CDR3 here is CASSLFQGAQREKLFF. The CDR3 DNA reads TGTGCCAGCAGTTTATTTCAGGGGGCGCAGCGGGAAAAACTGTTTTTT.